Shown below are 17 T cell receptor beta chains from a single sample sequenced in a study of T cell responses to AZD1222 COVID-19 vaccine. The data were produced by immunoSEQ multiplex PCR, yet TCRdb's version contains in-frame clones alone and is incomplete. Among about 190,000 clones, 75% to 90% were seen once, and the ten largest hold around 6.9%. The sequences come from peripheral blood, collected on day 0 of AZD1222 vaccination. Every receptor here comes from an adult in good health.

The rearrangement joins TRBV27 to TRBJ2-7, with D tentatively TRBD1 or TRBD2 (6 bases each). The CDR3 is made up of 14 amino acids. The germline V gene has CDR1 MNHEY and CDR2 SMNVEV (reference sequence). Trimming removed 3 bases at V and 4 bases at J, with 13 bases between. Here the CDR3 DNA reads TGTGCCAGCAGTTTCGGGGGCTCGAAATACGAGCAGTACTTC. This encodes CASSFGGSKYEQYF.

J is TRBJ1-2 and V is TRBV7-8; D is unresolved. Trimming pared 5 bases from V and 4 bases from J, leaving 14 bases between. Germline loops: CDR1 SGHVS, CDR2 FQNEAQ. This CDR3 spans 14 amino acids. CDR3 DNA sequence: TGTGCCAGCAGCCAACTGGACGTAGCCTATGGCTACACCTTC. Translated, it gives CASSQLDVAYGYTF.

The CDR3 region is CASREVSPLHF. CDR3 nucleotide sequence: TGTGCCAGCAGGGAGGTGTCACCCCTCCACTTT. The chain joins TRBV6-5 to TRBJ1-6; D gene ambiguous. Trimming took 6 bases from V and 10 from J, leaving 7 bases between them. The germline gives CDR1 MNHEY, CDR2 SVGAGI. There are 11 residues in the CDR3.

The chain joins TRBV5-6 to TRBJ1-5, with D unclear. Trimming left V 4 bases short and J 3 bases short, with 8 bases between. Germline V gives CDR1 SGHDT, CDR2 YYEEEE. This CDR3 comprises 13 residues. The CDR3 is CASSGAVNQPQHF. CDR3 in DNA: TGTGCCAGCAGCGGCGCAGTCAATCAGCCCCAGCATTTT.

This chain uses TRBV9 with TRBJ2-5; 9 bases agree with TRBD1. Germline V gene sequence: CDR1 SGDLS, CDR2 YYNGEE. J lost 3 bases, V lost 4 bases, and 16 bases had no gene match. This CDR3 has 18 residues. CDR3 in DNA: TGTGCCAGCAGCCAACCGACAGGGGGGGTGGGGGACGAAGAGACCCAGTACTTC. Protein sequence: CASSQPTGGVGDEETQYF.

The J gene is TRBJ2-1, the V gene TRBV12-5; D uncertain. V shed 6 bases and J shed 6 bases, with 18 bases lying between them. Germline CDR1 is LGHNT and CDR2 is FRNRAP. CDR3 size: 15 residues. Written as DNA, the CDR3 is TGTGCTAGTGGCCCCCCCATTGAGTGGCGCAATGAGCAGTTCTTC. It yields the protein CASGPPIEWRNEQFF.

The V call is TRBV27, the J call TRBJ1-2, with D perhaps matching TRBD1 (5 bases). The CDR3 sequence is 14 residues long. Trimming removed 5 bases at V and 6 bases at J, with 16 bases between. Per germline, CDR1 MNHEY and CDR2 SMNVEV (reference sequence). The CDR3: CASSPQSGMNGYTF. CDR3 bases: TGTGCCAGCAGTCCCCAGTCAGGGATGAATGGCTACACCTTC.

The chain carries TRBV4-1 and TRBJ2-1; possibly TRBD2 for D (5 bases). CDR1 is MGHRA and CDR2 is YSYEKL in the germline V gene. This CDR3 is 16 amino acids long. Deletions cut 0 bases from V and 3 bases from J, with 12 bases between. CDR3 nucleotide sequence: TGCGCCAGCAGCCAAGAGGCGGGCCGGAGCTACAATGAGCAGTTCTTC. This sequence encodes CASSQEAGRSYNEQFF.

The chain links TRBV6-1 to TRBJ1-5, with no clear D. Germline values: CDR1 MNHNS, CDR2 SASEGT. The CDR3 extends over 13 amino acids. V gave up 2 bases and J gave up 6 bases, with 8 bases separating them. The CDR3 bases are TGTGCCAGCAGTGAAAGCGACGGTCAGCCCCAGCATTTT. Translating gives CASSESDGQPQHF.

V usage is TRBV5-1 and J usage is TRBJ2-1; 8 bases match TRBD2. The CDR3 runs to 16 residues. The V gene end was trimmed by 1 base and the J gene end by 4 bases; junction bases not matched to a gene: 7. From germline, CDR1 is SGHRS and CDR2 YFSETQ. This chain's CDR3 is CASSLSSGGPYNEQFF. CDR3 sequence (DNA): TGCGCCAGCAGCTTGTCTTCGGGGGGGCCATACAATGAGCAGTTCTTC.

The chain recombines TRBV19 with TRBJ2-6; D call uncertain. The CDR3 covers 16 residues. The germline V gene has CDR1 LNHDA and CDR2 SQIVND (reference sequence). The V gene lost 3 bases and the J gene lost 0 bases, with 9 bases spanning the gap. The DNA of the CDR3 is TGTGCCAGTAGTATTCCCAGGAGCTCTGGGGCCAACGTCCTGACTTTC. This gives the protein CASSIPRSSGANVLTF.

The chain combines TRBV4-1 with TRBJ1-1; TRBD1 matches at 9 bases. The CDR3 totals 15 residues. V lost 2 bases to trimming and J lost 4 bases; unmatched junction nucleotides: 5. Germline V gene lookup returns CDR1 MGHRA and CDR2 YSYEKL. The CDR3 loop is CASSQIGTGSTEAFF. The CDR3 region has the DNA TGCGCCAGCAGCCAAATTGGGACAGGGAGCACTGAAGCTTTCTTT.

On this clone itself: Other DNA variants within this sample encode the same CDR3. The CDR3 spells CASSLGDMNTEAFF. The CDR3 DNA reads as TGCGCCAGCAGCCTAGGGGATATGAACACTGAAGCTTTCTTT. This chain connects TRBV5-1 to TRBJ1-1, with D possibly TRBD1 on 5 matching bases. The CDR3 is 14 residues long. Germline values: CDR1 SGHRS, CDR2 YFSETQ. V gave up 4 bases and J gave up 0 bases, with 10 bases separating them.

This clone was counted a few times. V gene TRBV5-6 combines with J gene TRBJ2-5; no clear D gene. This CDR3 is 16 amino acids long. Germline CDR1 and CDR2: SGHDT and YYEEEE. V gave up 2 bases and J gave up 2 bases, with 16 bases separating them. CDR3 loop: CASSLKTAIEQETQYF. For the CDR3, the DNA is TGTGCCAGCAGCTTAAAAACAGCGATCGAACAAGAGACCCAGTACTTC.

The chain carries TRBV5-1 and TRBJ2-6; 7 bases are a match to TRBD2. The CDR3 has 18 residues. Looked up from germline, CDR1 is SGHRS and CDR2 is YFSETQ. V dropped 0 bases and J dropped 0; count of bases not matched to a gene: 6. CDR3 in DNA: TGCGCCAGCAGCTTGGTTGCCCTAGCGGTCTCTGGGGCCAACGTCCTGACTTTC. Amino acids: CASSLVALAVSGANVLTF.

This rearrangement joins TRBV5-6 to TRBJ2-7; D call uncertain. CDR3 length: 13 residues. V was clipped by 1 base and J by 0 bases, with 5 bases between them. Germline CDR1 reads SGHDT; CDR2 reads YYEEEE. The CDR3 coding sequence is TGTGCCAGCAGCTTGAGGGCCTCCTACGAGCAGTACTTC. It encodes CASSLRASYEQYF.

The rearrangement joins TRBV7-9 to TRBJ2-7, with a tentative D call TRBD2 (6 bases). This CDR3 is built from 15 residues. V shed 5 bases and J shed 7 bases, with 21 bases lying between them. Germline V gene lookup returns CDR1 SEHNR and CDR2 FQNEAQ (reference sequence). The CDR3 region has the DNA TGTGCCAGCAGCCCGGGGCGCGGGTGGGGGAGGGAGCAGTACGTC. Translation gives CASSPGRGWGREQYV.